The TCR beta chain under discussion was sequenced for a study of T cell repertoires and HLA-DP antigens. About the study: In vitro CD4+ alloreactivity was against HeLa-presented HLA-DP. Alloantigens: one with one groove difference and one with approximately ten differences versus self. A couple of male donors and one female donor spanned ages 18-to-29 through 60-to-69.

The PCR primers covered 54 TRBV and 13 TRBJ segments. This table comes from immunoSEQ multiplex PCR, and its TCRdb copy is limited to in-frame clones, with some not included. This table has approximately 89,000 clones, roughly nine tenths appearing once. In the case of this clone: Its target is not known.

Germline assignment: CDR1 GTSNPN and CDR2 SVGIG (reference sequence). Between the trimmed V and J ends, which lost 0 bases and 0 bases, there was a span of 9 bases. There are 15 residues in the CDR3. Sequenced material: CD4+ T cells from PBMCs. V gene TRBV30 combines with J gene TRBJ2-4; D not certain. This sequence was found in a man aged 45-65 years in good health and CMV-seronegative. CDR3: CAWSVHSLAKNIQYF. CDR3 DNA: TGTGCCTGGAGTGTACACTCCCTAGCCAAAAACATTCAGTACTTC.